These T cell receptor beta chains were read from a single sample in a study of T cells in Graves' hyperthyroidism and ophthalmopathy. TCRdb ran MiXCR on the multiplex PCR reads and lists one entry per CDR3 protein. The sample lists approximately 410,000 distinct CDR3 sequences; about 14% were seen once. The sample was blood. Receptor source: a man aged 18 to 30 with Graves' ophthalmopathy. The CDR3 runs from the conserved cysteine through the conserved F or W. Fields, in order: clone size, D gene, J gene, V gene, CDR3 protein, CDR3 DNA. D genes are given only for firm matches. A row's size may be missing; if present it is once, few, many or a size class.

many,TRBD2,TRBJ2-3,TRBV20-1,CSARDTSGSGDTQYF,TGCAGTGCTAGGGATACTAGCGGGAGTGGGGATACGCAGTATTTT
many,NA,TRBJ2-3,TRBV3-1,CASSQDPLIDTQYF,TGTGCCAGCAGCCAAGACCCCTTAATAGATACGCAGTATTTT
NA,NA,TRBJ1-4,TRBV7-9,CASSTSGFEELFF,TGTGCCAGCAGCACGTCGGGGTTTGAAGAACTGTTTTTT
few,NA,TRBJ2-1,TRBV10-2,CASSEPFVVFLYNEQFF,TGCGCCAGCAGTGAGCCCTTCGTAGTCTTCCTCTACAATGAGCAGTTCTTC
many,NA,TRBJ2-1,TRBV30,CAWSVQIYNEQFF,TGTGCCTGGAGTGTACAGATATACAATGAGCAGTTCTTC
NA,NA,TRBJ1-2,TRBV7-9,CASSPGTSWNYGYTF,TGTGCCAGCAGCCCCGGGACTTCCTGGAACTATGGCTACACCTTC
many,NA,TRBJ2-3,TRBV5-8,CASGITDTQYF,TGTGCCAGCGGGATCACAGATACGCAGTATTTT
NA,NA,TRBJ2-1,TRBV5-6,CASSLSGTVYEQFF,TGTGCCAGCAGCTTGTCAGGGACCGTCTATGAGCAGTTCTTC
many,NA,TRBJ1-2,TRBV6-1,CASRPGGNGYTF,TGTGCCAGCCGTCCCGGGGGGAATGGCTACACCTTC
many,NA,TRBJ2-3,TRBV28,CASIGIITDTQYF,TGTGCCAGTATAGGTATAATCACAGATACGCAGTATTTT
many,NA,TRBJ1-4,TRBV2,CASSDLGGNEKLFF,TGTGCCAGCAGTGATCTTGGGGGAAATGAAAAACTGTTTTTT
NA,NA,TRBJ1-4,TRBV20-1,CSARGGEKLFF,TGCAGTGCTAGGGGAGGTGAAAAACTGTTTTTT